A single sample is the source of the 3 T cell receptor beta chains below, sequenced in a study of T cells expressing NK-cell markers. TCRdb reprocessed the 5' RACE reads and reports one entry per CDR3 protein, with no DNA. Reported are about 380,000 distinct CDR3 sequences; the ten largest clones contain over 4%. Sequencing was carried out using blood T cells: a sorted CD56 or NKG2C T cell subset, CD4+ or CD8+ T cells, or bulk PBMC T cells (not recorded which). The receptors were gathered from a man aged 18-75 years in good health.

The chain combines TRBV7-8 with TRBJ2-2. Looked up from germline, CDR1 is SGHVS and CDR2 is FQNEAQ. The CDR3 totals 16 residues. CDR3 in amino acids: CASSWVPRATTGELFF.

The chain recombines TRBV15 with TRBJ2-3; TCRdb's D call, TRBD2, is unchecked because there is no DNA. Germline loops: CDR1 LNHNV, CDR2 YYDKDF (reference sequence). CDR3 size: 18 residues. This CDR3 reads CATSRDRTAGGPIDTQYF.

The V and J genes are TRBV23-1 and TRBJ1-5; TCRdb reports TRBD1, a call that lacks DNA to check it against. TRBV23-1 is given ORF status, its function remaining uncertain. The CDR3 spans 15 residues. Here the CDR3 reads CASSRPGPRNQPQHF.